The entry below gives a single T cell receptor (beta chain) sequence along with its context. Allocation to cohorts depended on clinical history reported by the participants. This entry is derived from a study of blood T cell repertoires in COVID-19. Study as a whole: COVID-19 samples, acute and convalescent, were from the United States, Italy and Spain.

Original processing methods: From reference gene primer amplification, estimates of nucleated cell counts were derived. The data were produced by immunoSEQ multiplex PCR, yet TCRdb's version contains in-frame clones alone and is incomplete. From that table come the V and J calls and clone size; the DNA was used to work out D and trimming. The table lists roughly 300,000 clones, approximately 91% of them singletons, with about 2.1% in the top ten. CDR1 MNHEY and CDR2 SVGAGI come from the germline V gene. The CDR3 has 15 amino acids. Trimming took 2 bases from V and 0 from J; bases not matched to a gene: 3.

The chain combines TRBV6-5 with TRBJ2-7; 8 bases align to TRBD2. This sequence originates from a woman in her thirties or forties with acute COVID-19. Source material: PBMCs or T cells enriched from blood (not recorded which). The CDR3 DNA is TGTGCCAGCAGTTACAAGGCGGGAGGCTCCTACGAGCAGTACTTC. As protein: CASSYKAGGSYEQYF.